This is a list of T cell receptor beta chains from one sample in a study of identical twins. TCRdb passed the 5' RACE reads through MiXCR, listing each CDR3 protein once. The sample carries roughly 290,000 distinct CDR3 sequences, 9.5% recorded once. This sample was shared with a second study, whose subject was yellow fever vaccine responses in identical twins.

Material for sequencing was CD8+ T cells sorted from blood. Source of these receptors: a woman between 18 and 29 years old in good health. The CDR3 runs from the conserved cysteine through the conserved F or W. The order of the fields is V gene, CDR3 protein.

V: TRBV29-1; CDR3: CSVEWALTQETQHF
V: TRBV24-1; CDR3: CATSDSPLGLAGVDEQFF
V: TRBV9; CDR3: CASSVTPNQPQHF
V: TRBV10-3; CDR3: CAISSAGTYEQYF
V: TRBV4-1; CDR3: CASSQDWGLWDEQFF
V: TRBV6-4; CDR3: CASSDDAGGTDTQYF
V: TRBV20-1; CDR3: CSARDLGQANINEKLFF
V: TRBV7-2; CDR3: CASSLAGLAGAIAYNEQFF
V: TRBV6-1; CDR3: CASSEEAGGGGQPQHF
V: TRBV2; CDR3: CASTAEKSYEQYF
V: TRBV10-2; CDR3: CASTSTGYGYTF
V: TRBV5-1; CDR3: CASSLTGYSYNEQFF
V: TRBV19; CDR3: CASSIFGGGVYNEQFF
V: TRBV10-3; CDR3: CAISERGVNTGELFF
V: TRBV11-2; CDR3: CASSHPGGLAGARNNEQFF
V: TRBV20-1; CDR3: CSARDLEEANTGELFF
V: TRBV20-1; CDR3: CSARDLAGGTYNEQFF
V: TRBV25-1; CDR3: CASSRGQAWEQYF
V: TRBV20-1; CDR3: CSARDRAPSWGYTF
V: TRBV6-5; CDR3: CASSYFGGGTGELFF
V: TRBV29-1; CDR3: CNVEENTEAFF
V: TRBV7-6; CDR3: CASSSPTGGNSYEQYF
V: TRBV27; CDR3: CASSLQTLAGGTDTQYF
V: TRBV28; CDR3: CASSPGTGLTTF
V: TRBV4-3; CDR3: CASSPRTQSDYGYTF
V: TRBV7-6; CDR3: CASSLESGWQPQHF
V: TRBV4-1; CDR3: CASSQDEPGTSTDTQYF
V: TRBV6-5; CDR3: CASSYSSKGAHTEAFF
V: TRBV7-9; CDR3: CASSLEEVEETQYF
V: TRBV5-1; CDR3: CASSLEAGSSYEQYF
V: TRBV28; CDR3: CASSSPLVERGTGTQYF
V: TRBV7-9; CDR3: CASRHAAGELFF
V: TRBV19; CDR3: CASSLLANEQFF
V: TRBV12-3/TRBV12-4; CDR3: CASSDRTGGENEQYF
V: TRBV20-1; CDR3: CSARDPGLESNEQFF
V: TRBV20-1; CDR3: CSAREGPEQFF
V: TRBV12-3/TRBV12-4; CDR3: CASRNQLAGTDEQFF
V: TRBV7-9; CDR3: CASSLGGVSSYEQYF
V: TRBV29-1; CDR3: CSVDETSGISDYNEQFF
V: TRBV27; CDR3: CASSSQMDGYQPQHF
V: TRBV7-9; CDR3: CASSGEGPQRVPDTQYF
V: TRBV11-2; CDR3: CASSLELAGAYEQYF
V: TRBV7-9; CDR3: CASSLGREGRYEQYF
V: TRBV12-5; CDR3: CASAPAGVLNTEAFF
V: TRBV28; CDR3: CASSFIRLDRPRTDTQYF
V: TRBV6-1; CDR3: CASGEGANSPLHF
V: TRBV9; CDR3: CASSVGDSNQPQHF
V: TRBV7-9; CDR3: CASSPVIRPLDEQYF